One and the same sample provided the 31 T cell receptor beta chains below, sequenced in a study of beta chain features in type 1 diabetes. The study reverse transcribed the entire isolated RNA, so it sequenced expressed TCRB transcripts. The data were produced by immunoSEQ multiplex PCR, yet TCRdb's version contains in-frame clones alone and is incomplete. The repertoire has under 850,000 clones, 13% of them found once; the top ten carry less than 0.025%. General study results and limits: The study found moderately but significantly shorter TCRB CDR3s in all four CD4+ subsets of Type 1 diabetes patients.

These receptors have no identified antigens. Sequencing was performed on naive CD4+ T cells from blood. The receptors originated from a man between 18 and 29 years old with type 1 diabetes.

This clone was counted only a few times. The V and J genes are TRBV7-2 and TRBJ2-5; D not resolved. The CDR3 is made up of 13 amino acids. With 1 base removed from V and 2 bases from J, the gap between germline ends came to 5 bases. Looked up from germline, CDR1 is SGHTA and CDR2 is FQGNSA. This CDR3 is CASSLVAQETQYF. The CDR3 region has the DNA TGTGCCAGCAGCTTAGTCGCTCAAGAGACCCAGTACTTC.

In this sample, this clone turned up a few times. The rearrangement links TRBV7-6 to TRBJ2-5; no clear D gene. The V end lost 1 base, the J end lost 2 bases, and 8 bases lay between the germline ends. The germline V gene has CDR1 SGHVS and CDR2 FNYEAQ. CDR3 length equals 14 residues. The DNA of the CDR3 is TGTGCCAGCAGCTTAGGGGCGGAGCAAGAGACCCAGTACTTC. Its protein product is CASSLGAEQETQYF. Full variable domain (rest looked up from reference TRBV7-6 and TRBJ2-5): GAGVSQSPRYKVTKRGQDVALRCDPISGHVSLYWYRQALGQGPEFLTYFNYEAQQDKSGLPNDRFSAERPEGSISTLTIQRTEQRDSAMYRCASSLGAEQETQYFGPGTRLLVL.

This clone was seen a handful of times. Other DNA sequences within the sample encode an identical CDR3. The V gene is TRBV28, the J gene TRBJ2-5; TRBD1 matches 8 bases. Germline V gene sequence: CDR1 MDHEN, CDR2 SYDVKM. The CDR3 spans 14 residues. V shed 4 bases and J 2 bases; nucleotides not matched to a gene: 3. CDR3 bases: TGTGCCAGCAGTTCGGGACAGGTGCAAGAGACCCAGTACTTC. Translated, it gives CASSSGQVQETQYF.

Written as DNA, the CDR3 is TGTGCCAGCAAGGGACAGGGGGCCGGCTATGGCTACACCTTC. Protein product: CASKGQGAGYGYTF. The chain uses TRBV5-4 and TRBJ1-2; 12 positions agree with TRBD1. Germline CDR1 SGHNT, CDR2 YYREEE (reference sequence). The junction had 4 bases not matched to a gene; V was cut back by 6 bases and J by 4 bases. The CDR3 sequence is 14 residues long.

This clone has just a few counts. CDR3 sequence reads: CASTGTGNTGELFF. In DNA form, the CDR3 reads TGTGCCAGCACGGGGACAGGAAACACCGGGGAGCTGTTTTTT. The rearrangement uses TRBV6-6 and TRBJ2-2; TRBD1 matches at 8 bases. Germline CDR1 is MNHNY and CDR2 is SVGAGI (reference sequence). The CDR3 contains 14 residues. Trimming at V came to 7 bases and at J to 2 bases, leaving 3 bases not matched to a gene.

This clone was seen more than once but under ten times. Other DNA sequences in the same sample also yield this CDR3. The V call is TRBV30, the J call TRBJ1-5; TRBD1 matches 7 bases. The CDR3 has 13 amino acids. The ends lost 0 bases at V and 5 bases at J; junction bases unmatched: 1. In germline, CDR1 is GTSNPN, CDR2 SVGIG (reference sequence). The chain's CDR3 is CAWSVTGDQPQHF. CDR3 nucleotide sequence: TGTGCCTGGAGTGTAACAGGGGATCAGCCCCAGCATTTT.

The rearrangement joins TRBV5-1 to TRBJ2-1, with D possibly called TRBD1 or TRBD2 (5 bases each). Trimming removed 2 bases at V and 6 bases at J, with 6 bases between. The CDR3 loop spans 12 amino acids. Looked up from germline, CDR1 is SGHRS and CDR2 is YFSETQ. As DNA, the CDR3 is TGCGCCAGCAGCTTTGGGGGCAATGAGCAGTTCTTC. This codes for CASSFGGNEQFF.

The chain links TRBV4-1 to TRBJ1-5; D is undetermined. The V gene's germline CDR1 is MGHRA and CDR2 YSYEKL. This CDR3 contains 16 residues. V was shortened by 4 bases and J by 4 bases, with 17 bases between the two germline ends. The chain's CDR3 is CASSLTIRATNQPQHF. Here the CDR3 DNA reads TGCGCCAGCAGCCTGACGATAAGGGCGACAAATCAGCCCCAGCATTTT.

V gene TRBV29-1 combines with J gene TRBJ1-4; TRBD1 matches at 7 bases. Trimming took 6 bases from V and 1 from J; bases not matched to a gene: 11. CDR1 is SQVTM and CDR2 is ANQGSEA in the germline V gene. CDR3 length: 16 residues. The CDR3 nucleotides read TGCAGCGTCTTTGACAGGGAAAGGAGAACTAATGAAAAACTGTTTTTT. Translating gives CSVFDRERRTNEKLFF.

A few counts support this clone. V is TRBV7-9 and J is TRBJ2-7; unclear D gene. Germline values: CDR1 SEHNR, CDR2 FQNEAQ (reference sequence). The CDR3 consists of 13 residues. The V end was cut by 5 bases, the J end by 5 bases, with 13 bases between. For the CDR3, the DNA is TGTGCCAGCAGCCCTCTCGGACCCGACGAGCAGTACTTC. It encodes CASSPLGPDEQYF.

This clone was counted only a few times. The rearrangement links TRBV7-9 to TRBJ1-2, with D uncertain. This CDR3 contains 13 residues. From germline, CDR1 is SEHNR and CDR2 FQNEAQ (reference sequence). The V end lost 0 bases, the J end lost 4 bases, and 6 bases lay between the germline ends. DNA of the CDR3: TGTGCCAGCAGCTTAGCAGTCTCCTATGGCTACACCTTC. This sequence encodes CASSLAVSYGYTF.

This clone was counted between two and nine times. This CDR3 is also generated by other DNA sequences in the sample. This chain connects TRBV30 to TRBJ2-5, with a possible D match to TRBD2 (5 bases). With 1 base removed from V and 5 bases from J, the gap between germline ends came to 8 bases. The germline CDR1 and CDR2 sequences are GTSNPN and SVGIG (reference sequence). The CDR3 is 12 residues long. This CDR3 reads CAWSGGGETQYF. In DNA, the CDR3 is TGTGCCTGGAGTGGAGGAGGTGAGACCCAGTACTTC.

The rearrangement uses TRBV5-1 and TRBJ1-2; no definite D call. This CDR3 region has 14 residues. V was cut by 0 bases and J by 4 bases, with 10 bases left in between. Per germline, CDR1 SGHRS and CDR2 YFSETQ. The CDR3 nucleotides are TGCGCCAGCAGCTTGGACCGTATTACCTATGGCTACACCTTC. Translation: CASSLDRITYGYTF.

CDR3 in amino acids: CAIRRTETNTGELFF. DNA of the CDR3: TGTGCCATCAGGCGCACAGAAACGAACACCGGGGAGCTGTTTTTT. The V call is TRBV10-3, the J call TRBJ2-2; D remains unclear. V was cut by 6 bases and J by 0 bases, with 11 bases left in between. The CDR3 length is 15 residues. In germline, CDR1 is ENHRY, CDR2 SYGVKD.

The chain joins TRBV28 to TRBJ2-3, with 9 bases aligning to TRBD2. The CDR3 totals 21 residues. Germline assignment: CDR1 MDHEN and CDR2 SYDVKM. With 4 bases clipped from V and 2 bases from J, the junction kept 22 bases outside the gene matches. The CDR3, as DNA: TGTGCCAGCAGTTACCCTGAGTATGGTAGGCTAGCGGGGCTCGCCACAGATACGCAGTATTTT. Amino acids: CASSYPEYGRLAGLATDTQYF.

This clone was detected only a few times. V is TRBV2 and J is TRBJ1-3; maybe TRBD1 (5 bases). The CDR3 extends over 14 amino acids. V lost 6 bases and J lost 11, with 20 bases in between. Germline-derived CDR1 and CDR2 are SNHLY and FYNNEI. The CDR3 loop reads CASRETGSRPPIYF. DNA for the CDR3: TGTGCCAGCAGGGAAACAGGCTCACGTCCTCCCATATATTTT.

This clone was detected a few times. The chain couples TRBV2 to TRBJ1-1; no clear D. This CDR3 comprises 13 residues. The ends were cut back, 2 bases at V and 0 bases at J, with 4 bases in the middle. Germline CDR1 reads SNHLY; CDR2 reads FYNNEI. CDR3 sequence (DNA): TGTGCCAGCAGTGAATTGATGAACACTGAAGCTTTCTTT. Its protein product is CASSELMNTEAFF.

The J gene is TRBJ1-5, the V gene TRBV6-5; D not certain. The CDR3 extends over 15 amino acids. V shed 0 bases and J shed 5 bases, with 11 bases lying between them. Per the germline V gene, CDR1 is MNHEY and CDR2 is SVGAGI. DNA for the CDR3: TGTGCCAGCAGTTACTCGATAGATTGGGATCAGCCCCAGCATTTT. Translation gives CASSYSIDWDQPQHF.

The chain carries TRBV6-1 and TRBJ2-5; D ambiguous. The germline CDR1 and CDR2 sequences are MNHNS and SASEGT. V lost 3 bases and J 5 bases, leaving 16 bases between the germline ends. The CDR3 sequence is 15 residues long. In DNA, the CDR3 is TGTGCCAGCAGTGATGGGTACCAGACCGGGGAGACCCAGTACTTC. It codes for CASSDGYQTGETQYF.

There are a few counts of this clone. The chain carries TRBV2 and TRBJ1-5, with a weak D call TRBD1 (5 bases). Trimming took 4 bases from V and 0 from J, leaving 13 bases between them. The CDR3 covers 16 residues. Germline V lookup: CDR1 SNHLY, CDR2 FYNNEI. CDR3 nucleotides: TGTGCCAGCAGTGGGGGCCCAGGTTATAGCAATCAGCCCCAGCATTTT. Residues: CASSGGPGYSNQPQHF.

This clone came up a few times. V gene TRBV18 combines with J gene TRBJ1-1, with D uncertain. The germline V and J ends were trimmed by 5 bases and 0 bases, with 10 bases remaining between them. Germline assignment: CDR1 KGHSH and CDR2 LQKENI. The CDR3 sequence is 14 residues long. Written as DNA, the CDR3 is TGTGCCAGCTCAAACGGGGTCATGAACACTGAAGCTTTCTTT. Amino acid sequence: CASSNGVMNTEAFF.

This clone was observed a few times. The chain is built from TRBV29-1 and TRBJ1-1; TRBD1 agrees at 8 bases. With 1 base clipped from V and 4 bases from J, the junction kept 11 bases outside the gene matches. This CDR3 has 16 residues. Germline V CDR1 and CDR2: SQVTM, ANQGSEA. CDR3 residues: CSVEGRGRAGSTEAFF. As DNA, the CDR3 is TGCAGCGTTGAAGGCAGGGGGCGCGCCGGGAGCACTGAAGCTTTCTTT.

This clone appeared a few times. CDR3 amino acids: CASSLGPGLDTDTQYF. The CDR3 nucleotides are TGTGCCAGCAGCTTAGGACCGGGACTAGATACAGATACGCAGTATTTT. The chain uses TRBV11-1 and TRBJ2-3; 8 nucleotides agree with TRBD2. CDR3 length: 16 amino acids. CDR1 and CDR2 (germline): SGHAT, FQDESV (reference sequence). V shed 1 base and J 3 bases; nucleotides not matched to a gene: 6.

The chain has TRBV25-1 and TRBJ1-1; D not resolved. The CDR3 length is 12 residues. Trimming stripped 8 bases from V and 0 bases from J, with 7 bases between. Germline values: CDR1 MGHDK, CDR2 SYGVNS. CDR3: CASAVLNTEAFF. The DNA of the CDR3 is TGTGCCAGCGCAGTCCTGAACACTGAAGCTTTCTTT.

This clone was seen only a few times. The chain recombines TRBV7-9 with TRBJ2-5; D is unresolved. The germline V gene encodes CDR1 SEHNR and CDR2 FQNEAQ (reference sequence). The CDR3 loop spans 15 amino acids. V was clipped by 1 base and J by 9 bases, with 18 bases between them. DNA of the CDR3: TGTGCCAGCAGCTTAGAGGGCTTGTCATCGACGGCCCAGTACTTC. Amino acid sequence: CASSLEGLSSTAQYF. The full variable domain, rest sourced from reference TRBV7-9 and TRBJ2-5, is DTGVSQNPRHKITKRGQNVTFRCDPISEHNRLYWYRQTLGQGPEFLTYFQNEAQLEKSRLLSDRFSAERPKGSFSTLEIQRTEQGDSAMYLCASSLEGLSSTAQYFGPGTRLLVL.

This clone was seen more than once but under ten times. V and J are TRBV10-3 and TRBJ1-2, with a tentative D call TRBD1 (6 bases). V was trimmed by 3 bases and J by 0 bases, leaving 11 bases between them. CDR3 length: 15 residues. Germline V gene sequence: CDR1 ENHRY, CDR2 SYGVKD. The CDR3 nucleotides are TGTGCCATCAGTGATGGTCAGGGGCCTAACTATGGCTACACCTTC. It codes for CAISDGQGPNYGYTF.

This clone appeared a few times. Other DNA sequences in the sample encode the same CDR3. The gene calls are TRBV7-9 and TRBJ1-5, with D possibly being TRBD1 (6 bases). The CDR3 extends over 15 amino acids. Deletions cut 5 bases from V and 0 bases from J, with 11 bases between. The germline V gene encodes CDR1 SEHNR and CDR2 FQNEAQ (reference sequence). The CDR3, as DNA: TGTGCCAGCAGCCTGGGGGGCAGTAGCAATCAGCCCCAGCATTTT. It yields the protein CASSLGGSSNQPQHF.

Only a few counts were recorded for this clone. The chain couples TRBV18 to TRBJ1-4; D is unresolved. V lost 0 bases and J 3 bases, leaving 5 bases between the germline ends. This CDR3 contains 14 residues. Per germline, CDR1 KGHSH and CDR2 LQKENI. The CDR3 spells CASSPPGSNEKLFF. CDR3 sequence (DNA): TGTGCCAGCTCACCACCCGGTTCTAATGAAAAACTGTTTTTT.

The chain combines TRBV30 with TRBJ2-6; D remains unclear. The CDR3 sequence is 14 residues long. Germline CDR1 and CDR2: GTSNPN and SVGIG (reference sequence). Trimming left V 5 bases short and J 0 bases short, with 8 bases between. The CDR3 sequence: CAWDGPSGANVLTF. The CDR3 nucleotides are TGTGCCTGGGACGGGCCCTCTGGGGCCAACGTCCTGACTTTC.

A single count supports this clone. J is TRBJ2-5 and V is TRBV28, with 9 bases matching TRBD2. CDR3 length: 17 amino acids. The ends lost 7 bases at V and 5 bases at J; junction bases unmatched: 17. Germline V gene lookup returns CDR1 MDHEN and CDR2 SYDVKM. The CDR3 region has the DNA TGTGCCAGCATCTCCCGCGGGCTAGCGGGGTCGGGGGAGACCCAGTACTTC. Its protein is CASISRGLAGSGETQYF.

This clone occurred a few times. The V call is TRBV6-1, the J call TRBJ1-2; D is perhaps TRBD1 (5 bases). This CDR3 has 14 amino acids. V lost 3 bases, J lost 4 bases, and 12 bases lay in between. The germline CDR1 and CDR2 sequences are MNHNS and SASEGT. The CDR3, as DNA: TGTGCCAGCAGTGATTATCGGGACCTCTATGGCTACACCTTC. This encodes CASSDYRDLYGYTF.